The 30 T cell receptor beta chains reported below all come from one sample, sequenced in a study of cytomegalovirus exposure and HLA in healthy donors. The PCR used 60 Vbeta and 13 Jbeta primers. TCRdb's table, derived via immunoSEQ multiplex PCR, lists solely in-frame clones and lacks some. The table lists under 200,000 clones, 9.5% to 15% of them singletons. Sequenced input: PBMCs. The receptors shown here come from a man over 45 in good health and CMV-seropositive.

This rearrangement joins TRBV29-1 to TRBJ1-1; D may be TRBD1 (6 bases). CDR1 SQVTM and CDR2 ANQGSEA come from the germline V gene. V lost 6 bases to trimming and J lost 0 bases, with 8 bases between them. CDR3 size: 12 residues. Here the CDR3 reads CSVDSLNTEAFF. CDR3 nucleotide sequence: TGCAGCGTGGACAGTCTGAACACTGAAGCTTTCTTT.

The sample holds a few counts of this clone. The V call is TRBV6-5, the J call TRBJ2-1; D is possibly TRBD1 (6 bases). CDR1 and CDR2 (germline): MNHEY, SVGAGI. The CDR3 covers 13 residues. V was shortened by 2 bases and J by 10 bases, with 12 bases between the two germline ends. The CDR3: CASSYRDTREQFF. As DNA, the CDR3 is TGTGCCAGCAGTTACCGGGACACCCGAGAGCAGTTCTTC.

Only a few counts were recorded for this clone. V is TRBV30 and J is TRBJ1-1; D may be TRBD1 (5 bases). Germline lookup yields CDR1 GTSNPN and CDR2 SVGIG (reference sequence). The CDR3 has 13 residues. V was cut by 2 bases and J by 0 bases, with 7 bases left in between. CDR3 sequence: CAWSRGLNTEAFF. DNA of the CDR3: TGTGCCTGGAGTAGGGGCTTGAACACTGAAGCTTTCTTT.

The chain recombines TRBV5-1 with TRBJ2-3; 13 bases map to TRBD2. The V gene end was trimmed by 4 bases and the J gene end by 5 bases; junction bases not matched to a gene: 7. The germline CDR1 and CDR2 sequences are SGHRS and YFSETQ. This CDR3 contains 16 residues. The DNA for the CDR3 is TGCGCCAGCAGCGTTACTAGCGGGGGGGCATTAGATACGCAGTATTTT. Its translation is CASSVTSGGALDTQYF. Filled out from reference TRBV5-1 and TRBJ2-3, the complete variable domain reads KAGVTQTPRYLIKTRGQQVTLSCSPISGHRSVSWYQQTPGQGLQFLFEYFSETQRNKGNFPGRFSGRQFSNSRSEMNVSTLELGDSALYLCASSVTSGGALDTQYFGPGTRLTVL.

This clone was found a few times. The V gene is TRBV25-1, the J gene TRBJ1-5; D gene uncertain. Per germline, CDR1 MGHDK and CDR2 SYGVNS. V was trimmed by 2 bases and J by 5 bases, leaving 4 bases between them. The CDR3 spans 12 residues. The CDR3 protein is CASSEPDQPQHF. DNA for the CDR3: TGTGCCAGCAGTGAACCGGATCAGCCCCAGCATTTT. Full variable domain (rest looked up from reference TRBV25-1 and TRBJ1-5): EADIYQTPRYLVIGTGKKITLECSQTMGHDKMYWYQQDPGMELHLIHYSYGVNSTEKGDLSSESTVSRIRTEHFPLTLESARPSHTSQYLCASSEPDQPQHFGDGTRLSIL.

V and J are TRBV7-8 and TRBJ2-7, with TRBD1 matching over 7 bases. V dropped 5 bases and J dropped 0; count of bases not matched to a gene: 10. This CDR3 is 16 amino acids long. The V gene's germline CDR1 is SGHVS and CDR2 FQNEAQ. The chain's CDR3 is CASSDAGTVSSYEQYF. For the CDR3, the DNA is TGTGCCAGCAGCGACGCCGGGACAGTGAGCTCCTACGAGCAGTACTTC.

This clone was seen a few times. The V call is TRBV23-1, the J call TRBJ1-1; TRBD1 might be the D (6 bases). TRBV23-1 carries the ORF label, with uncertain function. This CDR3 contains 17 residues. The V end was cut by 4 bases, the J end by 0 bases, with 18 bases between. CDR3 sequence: CASSPRTVPMLNTEAFF. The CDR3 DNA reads TGCGCCAGCAGTCCTCGGACAGTCCCTATGTTGAACACTGAAGCTTTCTTT.

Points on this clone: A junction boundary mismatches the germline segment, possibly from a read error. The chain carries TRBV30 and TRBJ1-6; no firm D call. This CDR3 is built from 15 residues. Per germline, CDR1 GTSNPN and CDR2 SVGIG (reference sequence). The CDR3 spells CALVGTSSHNSPLHF. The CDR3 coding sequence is TGTGCCTTGGTGGGCACCAGCTCCCATAATTCACCCCTCCACTTT.

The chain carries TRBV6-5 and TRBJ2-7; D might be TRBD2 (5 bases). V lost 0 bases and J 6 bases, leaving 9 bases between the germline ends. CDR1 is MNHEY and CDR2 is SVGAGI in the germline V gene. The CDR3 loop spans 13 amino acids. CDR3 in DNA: TGTGCCAGCAGTTACTCGCTAGCATCCGAGCAGTACGTC. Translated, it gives CASSYSLASEQYV.

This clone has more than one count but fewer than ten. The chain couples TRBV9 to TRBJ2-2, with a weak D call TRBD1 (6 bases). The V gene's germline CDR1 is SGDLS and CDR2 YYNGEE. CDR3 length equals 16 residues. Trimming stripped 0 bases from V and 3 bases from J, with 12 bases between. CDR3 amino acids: CASSVVGGADTGELFF. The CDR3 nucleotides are TGTGCCAGCAGCGTAGTTGGGGGCGCGGACACCGGGGAGCTGTTTTTT.

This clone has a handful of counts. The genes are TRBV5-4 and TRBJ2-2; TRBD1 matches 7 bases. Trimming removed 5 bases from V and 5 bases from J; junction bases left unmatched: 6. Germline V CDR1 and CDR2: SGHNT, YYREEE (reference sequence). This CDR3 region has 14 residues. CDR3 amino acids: CASSLSGGTGELFF. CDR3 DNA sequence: TGTGCCAGCAGTCTGTCAGGGGGTACCGGGGAGCTGTTTTTT.

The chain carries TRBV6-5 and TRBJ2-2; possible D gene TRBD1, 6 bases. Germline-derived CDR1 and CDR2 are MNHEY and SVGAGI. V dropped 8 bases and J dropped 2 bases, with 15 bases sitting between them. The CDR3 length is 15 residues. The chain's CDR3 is CASRARGPNTGELFF. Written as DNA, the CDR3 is TGTGCCAGCCGGGCCAGGGGCCCCAACACCGGGGAGCTGTTTTTT.

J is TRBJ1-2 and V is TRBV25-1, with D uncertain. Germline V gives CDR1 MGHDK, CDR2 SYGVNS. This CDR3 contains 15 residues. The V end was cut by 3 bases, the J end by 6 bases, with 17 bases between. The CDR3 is CASSDLDLAGDGYTF. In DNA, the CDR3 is TGTGCCAGCAGTGACCTTGACCTGGCCGGGGATGGCTACACCTTC.

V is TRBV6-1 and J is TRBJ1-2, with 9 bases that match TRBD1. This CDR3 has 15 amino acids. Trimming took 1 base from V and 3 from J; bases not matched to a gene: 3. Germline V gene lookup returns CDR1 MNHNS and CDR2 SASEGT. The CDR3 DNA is TGTGCCAGCAGTGAAGTTCGGACAGGGGACTATGGCTACACCTTC. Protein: CASSEVRTGDYGYTF.

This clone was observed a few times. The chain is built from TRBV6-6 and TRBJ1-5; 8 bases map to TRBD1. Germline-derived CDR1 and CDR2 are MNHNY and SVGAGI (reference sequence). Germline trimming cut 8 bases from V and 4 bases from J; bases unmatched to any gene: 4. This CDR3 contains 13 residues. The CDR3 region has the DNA TGTGCCAGCGGGACAGGCTTTAATCAGCCCCAGCATTTT. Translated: CASGTGFNQPQHF.

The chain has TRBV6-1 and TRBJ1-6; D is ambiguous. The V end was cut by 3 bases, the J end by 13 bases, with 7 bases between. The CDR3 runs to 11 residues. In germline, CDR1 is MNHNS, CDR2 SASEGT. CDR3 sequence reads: CASSDEIPLHF. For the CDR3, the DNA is TGTGCCAGCAGTGATGAGATCCCCCTCCACTTT.

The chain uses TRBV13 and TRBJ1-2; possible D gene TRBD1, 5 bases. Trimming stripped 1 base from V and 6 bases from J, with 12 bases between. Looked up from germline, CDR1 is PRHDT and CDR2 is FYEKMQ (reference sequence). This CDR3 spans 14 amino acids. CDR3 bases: TGTGCCAGCAGCTTAGAGTCCAGGGTGAATGGCTACACCTTC. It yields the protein CASSLESRVNGYTF.

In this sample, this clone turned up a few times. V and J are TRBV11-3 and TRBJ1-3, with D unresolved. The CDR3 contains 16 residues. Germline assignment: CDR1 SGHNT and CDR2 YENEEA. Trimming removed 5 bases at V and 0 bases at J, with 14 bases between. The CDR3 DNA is TGTGCCAGCAGCACGTGGGAGCCATTCTCTGGAAACACCATATATTTT. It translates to CASSTWEPFSGNTIYF.

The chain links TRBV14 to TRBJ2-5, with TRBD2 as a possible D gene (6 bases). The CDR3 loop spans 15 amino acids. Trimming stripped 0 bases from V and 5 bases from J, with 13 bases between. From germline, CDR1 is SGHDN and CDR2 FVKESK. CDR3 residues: CASSQDPREAETQYF. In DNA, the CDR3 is TGTGCCAGCAGCCAAGATCCGAGGGAGGCCGAGACCCAGTACTTC.

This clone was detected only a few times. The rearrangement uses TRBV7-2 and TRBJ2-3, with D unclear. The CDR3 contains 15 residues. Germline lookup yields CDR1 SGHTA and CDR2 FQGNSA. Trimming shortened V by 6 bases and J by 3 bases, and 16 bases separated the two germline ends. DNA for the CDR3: TGTGCCAGCAGTACCGGTGTAGTCCGAACAGATACGCAGTATTTT. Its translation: CASSTGVVRTDTQYF.

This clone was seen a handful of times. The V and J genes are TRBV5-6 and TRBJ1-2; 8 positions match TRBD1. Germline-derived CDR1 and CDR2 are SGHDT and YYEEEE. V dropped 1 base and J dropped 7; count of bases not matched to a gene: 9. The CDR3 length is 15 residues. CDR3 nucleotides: TGTGCCAGCAGCTTGAGGCAGGGGGCGTTTGTTGGCTACACCTTC. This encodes CASSLRQGAFVGYTF.

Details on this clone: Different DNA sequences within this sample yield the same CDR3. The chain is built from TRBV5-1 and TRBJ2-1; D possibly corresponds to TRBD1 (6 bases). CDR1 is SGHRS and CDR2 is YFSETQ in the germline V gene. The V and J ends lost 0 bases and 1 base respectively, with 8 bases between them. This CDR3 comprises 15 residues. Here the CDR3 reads CASSLVQGSYNEQFF. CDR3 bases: TGCGCCAGCAGCTTGGTACAGGGTTCCTACAATGAGCAGTTCTTC.

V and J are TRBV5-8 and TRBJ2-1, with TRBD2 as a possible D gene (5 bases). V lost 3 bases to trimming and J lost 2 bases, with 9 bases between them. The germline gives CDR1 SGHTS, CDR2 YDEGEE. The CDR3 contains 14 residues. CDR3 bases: TGTGCCAGCAGCTCGGACTTAACCTACAATGAGCAGTTCTTC. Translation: CASSSDLTYNEQFF.

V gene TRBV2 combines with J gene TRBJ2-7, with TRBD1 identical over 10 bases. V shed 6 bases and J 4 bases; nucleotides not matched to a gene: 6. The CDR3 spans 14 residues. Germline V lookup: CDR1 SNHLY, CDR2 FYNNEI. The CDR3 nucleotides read TGTGCCAGCAGGGGGACAGGGGCATTGTACGAGCAGTACGTC. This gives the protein CASRGTGALYEQYV.

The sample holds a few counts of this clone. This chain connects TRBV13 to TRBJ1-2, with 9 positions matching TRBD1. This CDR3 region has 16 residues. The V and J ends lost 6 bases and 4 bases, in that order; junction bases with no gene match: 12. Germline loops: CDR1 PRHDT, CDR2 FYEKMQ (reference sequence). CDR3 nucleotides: TGTGCCAGCAGTAAGGACAGGGGAGTGAATAGCTATGGCTACACCTTC. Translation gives CASSKDRGVNSYGYTF.

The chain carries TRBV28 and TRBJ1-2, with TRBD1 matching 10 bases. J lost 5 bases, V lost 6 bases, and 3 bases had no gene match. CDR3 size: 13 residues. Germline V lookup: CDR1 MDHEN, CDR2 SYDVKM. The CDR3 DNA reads TGTGCCAGCAGCCTGGGACAGGGGTATGGCTACACCTTC. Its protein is CASSLGQGYGYTF.

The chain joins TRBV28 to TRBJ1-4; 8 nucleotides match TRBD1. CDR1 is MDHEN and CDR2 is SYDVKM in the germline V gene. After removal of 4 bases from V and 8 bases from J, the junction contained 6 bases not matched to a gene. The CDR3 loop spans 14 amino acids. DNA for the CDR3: TGTGCCAGCAGTTGGCAGGGGGCGAGAGAAAAACTGTTTTTT. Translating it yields CASSWQGAREKLFF.

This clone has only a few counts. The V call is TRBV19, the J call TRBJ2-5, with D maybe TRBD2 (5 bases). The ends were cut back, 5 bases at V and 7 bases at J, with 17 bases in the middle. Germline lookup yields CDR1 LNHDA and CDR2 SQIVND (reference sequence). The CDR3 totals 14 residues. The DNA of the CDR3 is TGTGCCAGTAGTTCTGGCCGCGGGTTACGGACCCAGTACTTC. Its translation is CASSSGRGLRTQYF.

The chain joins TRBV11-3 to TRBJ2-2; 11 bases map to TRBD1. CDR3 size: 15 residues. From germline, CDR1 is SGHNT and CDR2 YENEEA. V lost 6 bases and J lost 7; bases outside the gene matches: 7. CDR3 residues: CASRPDRGRSGELFF. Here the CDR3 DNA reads TGTGCCAGCAGACCGGACAGGGGGCGAAGCGGGGAGCTGTTTTTT.

In DNA form, the CDR3 reads TGCGCCAGCAGCCCGGGAGGACAGGGTTTCGAGCAGTACGTC. Residues: CASSPGGQGFEQYV. The genes are TRBV4-1 and TRBJ2-7; possibly TRBD1 for D (8 bases). From germline, CDR1 is MGHRA and CDR2 YSYEKL. The CDR3 extends over 14 amino acids. Between the trimmed V and J ends, which lost 4 bases and 6 bases, there was a span of 16 bases.